The clone carrying this TCR beta chain was seen only once. These data come from a study of blood T cell repertoires in COVID-19. TCRdb's table, derived via immunoSEQ multiplex PCR, lists solely in-frame clones and lacks some. The profile shows 250,000 to 300,000 clones, 86% of them singletons. Germline lookup yields CDR1 SGHAT and CDR2 FQNNGV. Trimming at V came to 1 base and at J to 1 base, leaving 2 bases not matched to a gene. The CDR3 has 16 residues. The sample comprised peripheral blood. This receptor was identified in a woman in her 70s with COVID-19, enrolled during active disease. The rearrangement uses TRBV11-2 and TRBJ2-2; 8 bases are shared with TRBD1. The CDR3 DNA reads TGTGCCAGCAGCTTAGGGGGGACAGGGAACACCGGGGAGCTGTTTTTT. Its protein is CASSLGGTGNTGELFF.